Below, 15 T cell receptor beta chains from the same sample are listed, as sequenced in a study of blood T cell repertoires in COVID-19. TCRdb's copy holds only in-frame clones and misses some; the assay was immunoSEQ multiplex PCR. The sample lists about 46,000 clones; approximately 83% were seen once. Sequencing input: peripheral blood. These receptors were collected from a human donor in a cohort sampled during active COVID-19. The donor label of this sample is uncertain.

The chain links TRBV11-1 to TRBJ2-3; 8 nucleotides line up with TRBD2. V was pared by 6 bases and J by 4 bases, with 9 bases of the junction left unmatched. The CDR3 is made up of 15 amino acids. Germline values: CDR1 SGHAT, CDR2 FQDESV (reference sequence). CDR3 coding DNA: TGTGCCAGCAGACCCCCGGGACTAGGAGCAGATACGCAGTATTTT. This codes for CASRPPGLGADTQYF.

The chain links TRBV7-9 to TRBJ2-3, with D possibly being TRBD2 (5 bases). The ends were cut back, 10 bases at V and 1 base at J, with 6 bases in the middle. The CDR3 covers 11 residues. Germline V gene lookup returns CDR1 SEHNR and CDR2 FQNEAQ (reference sequence). The CDR3 sequence: CATGGTDTQYF. The CDR3 coding sequence is TGTGCCACCGGGGGCACAGATACGCAGTATTTT.

CDR3 loop: CASSLTGSSGNTIYF. The CDR3 DNA follows: TGTGCCAGCAGTCTCACAGGAAGCTCTGGAAACACCATATATTTT. The chain recombines TRBV7-9 with TRBJ1-3; perhaps TRBD1 as D (5 bases). The CDR3 is made up of 15 amino acids. Per the germline V gene, CDR1 is SEHNR and CDR2 is FQNEAQ (reference sequence). Between the trimmed V and J ends, which lost 6 bases and 0 bases, there was a span of 12 bases.

V usage is TRBV19 and J usage is TRBJ1-1; D perhaps matches TRBD1 (5 bases). The V end was cut by 7 bases, the J end by 4 bases, with 16 bases between. Germline V CDR1 and CDR2: LNHDA, SQIVND (reference sequence). This CDR3 region has 14 residues. The DNA of the CDR3 is TGTGCCAGTACCCCACAGCCAGGGTTCACTGAAGCTTTCTTT. It codes for CASTPQPGFTEAFF.

The gene calls are TRBV4-2 and TRBJ2-6; the D gene is possibly TRBD2 (5 bases). The germline V gene has CDR1 LGHNA and CDR2 YNFKEQ. This CDR3 has 23 residues. V shed 1 base and J shed 2 bases, with 30 bases lying between them. The CDR3 DNA is TGTGCCAGCAGCCAAGTTATAATGGGTGCGGGCCGCTCGGACGTGGCTGGGGCCAACGTCCTGACTTTC. It codes for CASSQVIMGAGRSDVAGANVLTF.

The chain is built from TRBV10-3 and TRBJ2-2; the D is unclear. From germline, CDR1 is ENHRY and CDR2 SYGVKD. This CDR3 is built from 16 residues. The V and J ends lost 3 bases and 5 bases respectively, with 16 bases between them. The CDR3 is CAISDGGGERTGELFF. The CDR3 nucleotides read TGTGCCATCAGTGATGGCGGCGGCGAGCGAACCGGGGAGCTGTTTTTT.

The chain carries TRBV10-3 and TRBJ2-1; 12 nucleotides agree with TRBD2. V lost 9 bases to trimming and J lost 7 bases; unmatched junction nucleotides: 10. This CDR3 contains 15 residues. CDR1 and CDR2 from the germline V gene are ENHRY and SYGVKD. CDR3 in amino acids: CAIQDGLAGGNEQFF. The CDR3 DNA sequence: TGTGCCATTCAAGACGGTCTAGCGGGGGGGAATGAGCAGTTCTTC.

As concerns this clone: The same CDR3 arises from other DNA sequences in this sample as well. The chain employs TRBV5-4 and TRBJ1-1, with 8 bases lining up with TRBD1. The CDR3 runs 14 residues. The germline V gene has CDR1 SGHNT and CDR2 YYREEE (reference sequence). Unmatched junction bases numbered 3, after V lost 4 bases and J lost 1 base. Here the CDR3 DNA reads TGTGCCAGCAGCCTGGACAGGGCGAACACTGAAGCTTTCTTT. Protein sequence: CASSLDRANTEAFF.

The chain combines TRBV2 with TRBJ2-1; TRBD1 is a possible D gene (6 bases). CDR1 is SNHLY and CDR2 is FYNNEI in the germline V gene. V lost 1 base and J 2 bases, leaving 9 bases between the germline ends. The CDR3 totals 15 residues. In nucleotides, the CDR3 is TGTGCCAGCAGTGAAGTGGCAGGGGCCTACAATGAGCAGTTCTTC. It is translated as CASSEVAGAYNEQFF.

As DNA, the CDR3 is TGTGCCAGCAGGACTAGCGGTCCAGAGACCCAGTACTTC. It encodes CASRTSGPETQYF. The rearrangement uses TRBV6-5 and TRBJ2-5; 9 bases align to TRBD2. The germline CDR1 and CDR2 sequences are MNHEY and SVGAGI. This CDR3 has 13 amino acids. V was pared by 6 bases and J by 4 bases, with 3 bases of the junction left unmatched.

This chain links TRBV28 with TRBJ2-7, with TRBD1 as a possible D gene (6 bases). The CDR3 spans 14 residues. Trimming cost V 4 bases and J 2 bases, with 12 bases left between them. The germline CDR1 and CDR2 sequences are MDHEN and SYDVKM. The CDR3 coding sequence is TGTGCCAGCAGTTCAGGGGTGCTCCCCTACGAGCAGTACTTC. This sequence encodes CASSSGVLPYEQYF.

The chain employs TRBV7-3 and TRBJ2-1; 7 bases are shared with TRBD1. The CDR3 totals 15 residues. The germline gives CDR1 SGHTA, CDR2 FQGTGA. Losses at the gene ends were 3 bases for V and 0 bases for J; bases not matched to a gene: 2. CDR3 protein: CASSLGTASYNEQFF. The CDR3 nucleotides are TGTGCCAGCAGCTTGGGGACAGCCTCCTACAATGAGCAGTTCTTC.

The genes are TRBV24-1 and TRBJ1-2; TRBD1 matches 7 bases. CDR1 KGHDR and CDR2 SFDVKD come from the germline V gene. The CDR3 has 15 residues. The ends lost 4 bases at V and 4 bases at J; junction bases unmatched: 8. Here the CDR3 DNA reads TGTGCCACCAGTGACGCGCCTTCAGGGGGCTATGGCTACACCTTC. Residues: CATSDAPSGGYGYTF.

The chain combines TRBV7-2 with TRBJ1-1; tentative D call: TRBD1 (5 bases). Germline loops: CDR1 SGHTA, CDR2 FQGNSA. The CDR3 has 16 amino acids. The V end was cut by 0 bases, the J end by 1 base, with 12 bases between. The CDR3, as DNA: TGTGCCAGCAGCTTAGCTTCCCTACAGGCGAACACTGAAGCTTTCTTT. Amino acid sequence: CASSLASLQANTEAFF.

The chain combines TRBV7-8 with TRBJ2-5; D is ambiguous. The CDR3 covers 11 residues. Germline V gene sequence: CDR1 SGHVS, CDR2 FQNEAQ. Trimming took 5 bases from V and 4 from J, leaving 5 bases between them. This CDR3 reads CASSRRETQYF. The CDR3 DNA follows: TGTGCCAGCAGCCGTAGAGAGACCCAGTACTTC.